This entry describes one T cell receptor (beta chain). Antigen unknown. Every donor was a healthy Caucasian. The CDR3 extends over 15 amino acids. Germline trimming cut 4 bases from V and 2 bases from J; bases unmatched to any gene: 9. CDR1 SGHKS and CDR2 YYEKEE come from the germline V gene (reference sequence). TCRdb processed the 5' RACE reads anew with MiXCR; each CDR3 protein has one entry. This repertoire shows about 210,000 distinct CDR3 sequences, roughly 9.4% found once; its top ten account for over 4.5%. This sample stems from a study of identical twins. Study-wide points: Models underestimated out-of-frame TCR alpha sharing in monozygotic twins. Out-of-frame alpha sequences shared by twins showed excess low generation probability. High-abundance cord blood beta clonotypes had fewer insertions; memory repertoires showed none.

This sequence joins TRBV5-5 and TRBJ2-7; the match to TRBD1 covers 7 bases. The sequencing sample was made of memory (CD45RO+) T cells sorted from blood. The TCR comes from a woman aged 18 to 35 in good health. CDR3 residues: CASSLTGDPPYEQYF. In nucleotides, the CDR3 is TGTGCCAGCAGCCTAACAGGGGACCCTCCCTACGAGCAGTACTTC.